These T cell receptor beta chains were read from a single sample in a study of radiotherapy plus CTLA-4 blockade in lung cancer. Assay: immunoSEQ multiplex PCR; the TCRdb copy retains only in-frame clones and omits some. The sample gives about 49,000 clones, 60% to 80% of which show up once; approximately 10% is in the top ten. Sample: peripheral blood, taken from a patient treated with radiotherapy plus ipilimumab. The receptors shown here come from a human donor with non-small cell lung cancer who had stable disease on radiotherapy plus ipilimumab. CDR3s include the opening cysteine and the closing phenylalanine or tryptophan. The D gene is left open where the match is weak. The size of a clone is reported for some rows only, either as once, few or many, or as a class for expanded clones.

j_gene | d_gene | v_gene | abundance | CDR3aa | CDR3nt
TRBJ1-1 | TRBD1 | TRBV2 | - | CASSGDRTNTEAFF | TGTGCCAGCAGTGGGGACAGGACGAACACTGAAGCTTTCTTT
TRBJ2-5 | - | TRBV7-3 | - | CASSLPQAAQYF | TGTGCCAGCAGTTTACCTCAGGCGGCCCAGTACTTC
TRBJ2-1 | TRBD1 | TRBV11-2 | - | CASSSPGTGRSYNEQFF | TGTGCCAGCAGCAGTCCCGGGACAGGGAGGTCCTACAATGAGCAGTTCTTC
TRBJ2-5 | - | TRBV5-1 | - | CASSLDSQIGTQYF | TGCGCCAGCAGCTTAGACAGCCAAATTGGGACCCAGTACTTC
TRBJ2-3 | - | TRBV7-6 | once | CASSLGGYTDTQYF | TGTGCCAGCAGCTTAGGTGGATACACAGATACGCAGTATTTT
TRBJ2-1 | TRBD2 | TRBV2 | - | CASSALAGGNNEQFF | TGTGCCAGCAGTGCTCTAGCGGGGGGGAACAATGAGCAGTTCTTC
TRBJ1-6 | - | TRBV11-2 | - | CASSLDPGYNSPLHF | TGTGCCAGCAGCTTAGATCCGGGTTATAATTCACCCCTCCACTTT
TRBJ1-1 | - | TRBV2 | - | CASKRQNTEAFF | TGTGCCAGCAAAAGACAGAACACTGAAGCTTTCTTT
TRBJ1-1 | - | TRBV11-2 | - | CASSVQGANTEAFF | TGTGCCAGCAGCGTACAGGGAGCCAACACTGAAGCTTTCTTT
TRBJ2-2 | - | TRBV10-3 | - | CASSETGDGSGELFF | TGTGCCAGCAGTGAAACGGGCGACGGCTCCGGGGAGCTGTTTTTT
TRBJ2-1 | - | TRBV28 | - | CASRGGVSSYNEQFF | TGTGCCAGCAGGGGGGGAGTGTCCTCCTACAATGAGCAGTTCTTC
TRBJ1-2 | - | TRBV4-3 | once | CASSHLGRANYGYTF | TGCGCCAGCAGCCACCTAGGACGAGCTAACTATGGCTACACCTTC
TRBJ2-5 | - | TRBV7-2 | - | CASGLSTGQETQYF | TGTGCCAGCGGCCTGAGTACCGGTCAAGAGACCCAGTACTTC
TRBJ2-5 | - | TRBV6-1 | - | CASSDPLGGRETQYF | TGTGCCAGCAGTGACCCTTTGGGGGGGCGAGAGACCCAGTACTTC
TRBJ2-7 | - | TRBV30 | few | CAPQADEQYF | TGTGCCCCACAGGCGGACGAGCAGTACTTC
TRBJ1-1 | - | TRBV30 | - | CAWSLQGNEAFF | TGTGCCTGGAGTCTCCAGGGGAATGAAGCTTTCTTT
TRBJ2-1 | - | TRBV5-1 | few | CASSYNDRFQQFF | TGCGCCAGCAGTTATAATGACAGGTTCCAGCAGTTCTTC
TRBJ2-5 | TRBD2 | TRBV5-1 | once | CASSYGLAGGETQYF | TGCGCCAGCAGCTACGGACTAGCGGGGGGAGAGACCCAGTACTTC
TRBJ1-1 | TRBD1 | TRBV28 | - | CASSPRGQGNTEAFF | TGTGCCAGCAGTCCGAGGGGACAGGGAAACACTGAAGCTTTCTTT
TRBJ1-1 | TRBD1 | TRBV27 | - | CASSSPDRGVAEAFF | TGTGCCAGCAGTTCCCCGGACAGGGGGGTCGCTGAAGCTTTCTTT
TRBJ1-1 | - | TRBV13 | - | CASSPGGTEYVNTEAFF | TGTGCCAGCAGCCCGGGGGGGACCGAATATGTGAACACTGAAGCTTTCTTT
TRBJ2-1 | - | TRBV18 | - | CASSPDGGQFF | TGTGCCAGCTCACCAGACGGCGGGCAGTTCTTC
TRBJ1-1 | TRBD1 | TRBV29-1 | once | CSVEAATGGTEAFF | TGCAGCGTTGAAGCCGCTACAGGGGGGACTGAAGCTTTCTTT
TRBJ2-2 | - | TRBV4-3 | few | CASSQENIGTGELFF | TGCGCCAGCAGCCAAGAAAATATCGGGACCGGGGAGCTGTTTTTT
TRBJ1-6 | - | TRBV19 | - | CASSTDPGSSPLHF | TGTGCCAGTAGTACGGACCCCGGCAGTTCACCCCTCCACTTT
TRBJ1-5 | - | TRBV5-6 | - | CASSFRRDSDQPQHF | TGTGCCAGCAGCTTCCGGCGCGACAGCGATCAGCCCCAGCATTTT
TRBJ1-2 | - | TRBV6-6 | - | CASSALRQDKNYGYTF | TGTGCCAGCAGTGCCCTCAGACAGGATAAAAACTATGGCTACACCTTC
TRBJ2-3 | TRBD2 | TRBV5-1 | - | CASSLLAGGNRDTQYF | TGCGCCAGCAGCTTGTTAGCGGGGGGGAATCGGGATACGCAGTATTTT
TRBJ2-7 | TRBD1 | TRBV7-9 | once | CASSHLPPGTGNEQYF | TGTGCCAGCAGCCACCTCCCTCCCGGGACAGGGAACGAGCAGTACTTC
TRBJ2-2 | TRBD1 | TRBV5-4 | few | CASSYGQGNTGELFF | TGTGCCAGCAGCTATGGACAGGGGAACACCGGGGAGCTGTTTTTT
TRBJ1-3 | TRBD1 | TRBV7-2 | - | CASSLGQGEPGNTIYF | TGTGCCAGCAGCCTGGGACAGGGGGAGCCTGGAAACACCATATATTTT
TRBJ1-1 | TRBD1 | TRBV5-4 | - | CASSLRDRGTEAFF | TGTGCCAGCAGCTTAAGGGACAGGGGCACTGAAGCTTTCTTT
TRBJ2-2 | TRBD2 | TRBV5-1 | - | CASSLAERGNTGELFF | TGCGCCAGCAGCTTGGCCGAGCGGGGGAACACCGGGGAGCTGTTTTTT
TRBJ1-2 | TRBD1 | TRBV27 | - | CASSRASGTAKIYGYTF | TGTGCCAGCAGTAGGGCCTCCGGGACAGCAAAAATCTATGGCTACACCTTC
TRBJ2-5 | - | TRBV5-4 | - | CASSLDRALPQETQYF | TGTGCCAGCAGCTTGGACCGGGCGCTACCCCAAGAGACCCAGTACTTC
TRBJ2-7 | - | TRBV19 | - | CASSSETPSHEQYF | TGTGCCAGTAGTTCGGAGACCCCTTCGCACGAGCAGTACTTC
TRBJ1-2 | TRBD1 | TRBV7-2 | - | CASSSGQAYTF | TGTGCCAGCAGCTCGGGACAGGCTTACACCTTC
TRBJ2-2 | TRBD2 | TRBV10-2 | few | CASSVVGTRLTGELFF | TGCGCCAGCAGTGTAGTGGGGACTAGACTGACCGGGGAGCTGTTTTTT
TRBJ1-2 | TRBD1 | TRBV5-6 | - | CASSSRTGYGYTF | TGTGCCAGCAGCTCCAGGACAGGCTATGGCTACACCTTC
TRBJ1-2 | TRBD1 | TRBV5-4 | - | CASSAKTGVVGYTF | TGTGCCAGCAGCGCTAAAACAGGGGTGGTTGGCTACACCTTC
TRBJ2-1 | TRBD1 | TRBV14 | - | CASSQFGRGSYNEQFF | TGTGCCAGCAGCCAATTCGGCAGGGGGAGTTACAATGAGCAGTTCTTC
TRBJ2-1 | - | TRBV5-1 | - | CASSLASEQFF | TGCGCCAGCAGCTTGGCCTCTGAGCAGTTCTTC
TRBJ1-3 | - | TRBV9 | - | CASSPGRFSGNTIYF | TGTGCCAGCAGCCCAGGGCGGTTCTCTGGAAACACCATATATTTT